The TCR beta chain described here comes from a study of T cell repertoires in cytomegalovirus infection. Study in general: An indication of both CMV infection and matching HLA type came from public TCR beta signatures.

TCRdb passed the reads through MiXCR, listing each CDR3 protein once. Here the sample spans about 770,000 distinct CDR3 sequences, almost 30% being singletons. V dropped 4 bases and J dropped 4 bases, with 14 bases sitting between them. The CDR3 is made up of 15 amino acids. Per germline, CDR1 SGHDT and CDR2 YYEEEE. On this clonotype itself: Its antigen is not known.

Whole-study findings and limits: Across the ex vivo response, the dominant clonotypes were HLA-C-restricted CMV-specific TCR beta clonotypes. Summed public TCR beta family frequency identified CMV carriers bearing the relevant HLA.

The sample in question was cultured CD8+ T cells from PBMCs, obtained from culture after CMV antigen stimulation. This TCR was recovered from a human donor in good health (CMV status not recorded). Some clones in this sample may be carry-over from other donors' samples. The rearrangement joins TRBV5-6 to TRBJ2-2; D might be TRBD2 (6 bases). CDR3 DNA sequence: TGTGCCAGCAGCGATCAGCGGGTGGTCACCGGGGAGCTGTTTTTT. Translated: CASSDQRVVTGELFF. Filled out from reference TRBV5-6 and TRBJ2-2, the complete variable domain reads DAGVTQSPTHLIKTRGQQVTLRCSPKSGHDTVSWYQQALGQGPQFIFQYYEEEERQRGNFPDRFSGHQFPNYSSELNVNALLLGDSALYLCASSDQRVVTGELFFGEGSRLTVL.